What follows are 29 T cell receptor beta chains derived from one specimen sequenced in a study of technical replicates of blood from several donors. Measured with immunoSEQ multiplex PCR; TCRdb has only the in-frame clones, and not every one. This sample has tens of thousands of clones, with just under 95% found just once. The specimen was T cells isolated from PBMCs. Source of these receptors: a human donor in good health.

The chain has TRBV9 and TRBJ2-7, with 16 bases aligning to TRBD2. The germline V gene has CDR1 SGDLS and CDR2 YYNGEE. The CDR3 extends over 16 amino acids. Trimming cost V 0 bases and J 7 bases; bases outside gene matches: 4. This chain's CDR3 is CASSVEGTSGREEQYF. The CDR3 bases are TGTGCCAGCAGCGTAGAAGGGACTAGCGGGAGGGAAGAGCAGTACTTC.

The chain is built from TRBV30 and TRBJ2-7; 7 bases align to TRBD2. Germline V lookup: CDR1 GTSNPN, CDR2 SVGIG (reference sequence). V dropped 2 bases and J dropped 3; count of bases not matched to a gene: 4. This CDR3 has 13 residues. This CDR3 is CAWSTREVYEQYF. Here the CDR3 DNA reads TGTGCCTGGAGTACCCGGGAGGTCTACGAGCAGTACTTC.

The V gene is TRBV27, the J gene TRBJ2-4; possible D gene TRBD2, 7 bases. V lost 6 bases to trimming and J lost 7 bases, with 13 bases between them. Germline CDR1 MNHEY, CDR2 SMNVEV (reference sequence). The CDR3 contains 13 residues. CDR3 sequence reads: CASRGGASNIQYF. In DNA form, the CDR3 reads TGTGCCAGCAGGGGGGGGGCTTCGAACATTCAGTACTTC.

This rearrangement joins TRBV7-9 to TRBJ2-3; tentatively, D is TRBD2 (6 bases). The CDR3 contains 17 residues. Trimming cost V 5 bases and J 4 bases, with 22 bases left between them. CDR1 and CDR2 (germline): SEHNR, FQNEAQ (reference sequence). CDR3 DNA: TGTGCCAGCAGCCTTAGACTAGTCTCGGCCCCCCCAGATACGCAGTATTTT. Its translation: CASSLRLVSAPPDTQYF.

The chain uses TRBV5-4 and TRBJ1-1; perhaps TRBD1 as D (5 bases). Trimming took 3 bases from V and 1 from J, leaving 7 bases between them. The CDR3 runs to 13 residues. The V gene's germline CDR1 is SGHNT and CDR2 YYREEE (reference sequence). This CDR3 is CASSSDKNTEAFF. The CDR3, as DNA: TGTGCCAGCAGCTCGGACAAGAACACTGAAGCTTTCTTT.

The chain couples TRBV18 to TRBJ1-1; D not certain. This CDR3 region has 14 residues. V gave up 1 base and J gave up 0 bases, with 6 bases separating them. The germline CDR1 and CDR2 sequences are KGHSH and LQKENI. The DNA of the CDR3 is TGTGCCAGCTCACCACTCGACATGAACACTGAAGCTTTCTTT. Its protein product is CASSPLDMNTEAFF.

The chain has TRBV25-1 and TRBJ1-1, with a weak D call TRBD1 (5 bases). The CDR3 has 12 residues. Germline CDR1 reads MGHDK; CDR2 reads SYGVNS. V was pared by 8 bases and J by 2 bases, with 9 bases between. CDR3 protein: CASGGGNTEAFF. DNA of the CDR3: TGTGCCAGCGGGGGGGGTAACACTGAAGCTTTCTTT.

The chain combines TRBV30 with TRBJ1-2; maybe TRBD1 (5 bases). The CDR3 runs to 13 residues. Germline assignment: CDR1 GTSNPN and CDR2 SVGIG (reference sequence). V was pared by 0 bases and J by 1 base, with 6 bases between. DNA for the CDR3: TGTGCCTGGAGTGTTGACAGTAACTATGGCTACACCTTC. The encoded protein is CAWSVDSNYGYTF. Together with reference TRBV30 and TRBJ1-2, the CDR3 gives the full variable domain: SQTIHQWPATLVQPVGSPLSLECTVEGTSNPNLYWYRQAAGRGLQLLFYSVGIGQISSEVPQNLSASRPQDRQFILSSKKLLLSDSGFYLCAWSVDSNYGYTFGSGTRLTVV.

The gene calls are TRBV30 and TRBJ2-1; 8 bases align to TRBD2. J gave up 7 bases and V 1 base, and 6 bases lay outside the gene matches. The germline gives CDR1 GTSNPN, CDR2 SVGIG (reference sequence). This CDR3 is 14 amino acids long. The CDR3 nucleotides read TGTGCCTGGAGTGCAGGACTAGCTTGGAATGAGCAGTTCTTC. Amino acid sequence: CAWSAGLAWNEQFF. The full variable domain, rest sourced from reference TRBV30 and TRBJ2-1, is SQTIHQWPATLVQPVGSPLSLECTVEGTSNPNLYWYRQAAGRGLQLLFYSVGIGQISSEVPQNLSASRPQDRQFILSSKKLLLSDSGFYLCAWSAGLAWNEQFFGPGTRLTVL.

The chain uses TRBV19 and TRBJ1-1; possibly TRBD1 for D (6 bases). This CDR3 contains 11 residues. Deletions cut 9 bases from V and 8 bases from J, with 13 bases between. Germline CDR1 reads LNHDA; CDR2 reads SQIVND (reference sequence). This CDR3 reads CASHYRDEAFF. Here the CDR3 DNA reads TGTGCCAGCCACTACAGGGACGAAGCTTTCTTT.

This chain links TRBV27 with TRBJ2-7; 9 bases map to TRBD1. CDR3 size: 17 residues. CDR1 and CDR2 from the germline V gene are MNHEY and SMNVEV (reference sequence). Trimming cost V 3 bases and J 1 base; bases outside gene matches: 10. CDR3 sequence reads: CASSFLTGGLLSYEQYF. In DNA, the CDR3 is TGTGCCAGCAGTTTCTTAACAGGGGGCTTACTTTCCTACGAGCAGTACTTC.

The table lists this clone with a count of one. The chain joins TRBV5-1 to TRBJ2-3; 9 bases are a match to TRBD1. Per the germline V gene, CDR1 is SGHRS and CDR2 is YFSETQ. The CDR3 runs to 16 residues. V was pared by 4 bases and J by 3 bases, with 9 bases of the junction left unmatched. The CDR3 region has the DNA TGCGCCAGCAGCCGGGACAACAGGGGGCGTACAGATACGCAGTATTTT. Protein sequence: CASSRDNRGRTDTQYF.

On this clone: At one boundary the junction diverges from the germline segment, which might be a read error. The chain uses TRBV11-3 and TRBJ2-7; tentatively, D is TRBD2 (5 bases). The germline gives CDR1 SGHNT, CDR2 YENEEA. The CDR3 contains 14 residues. CDR3 bases: TGTGCCAGCGAACTTACGGGGTGGTCCTCCGAGCAGTACTTC. Translating gives CASELTGWSSEQYF.

The chain carries TRBV28 and TRBJ2-3, with TRBD1 matching over 8 bases. Germline-derived CDR1 and CDR2 are MDHEN and SYDVKM. The J segment lost 4 bases and the V segment lost 6 bases, leaving 6 bases of the junction unmatched. This CDR3 is 14 amino acids long. The CDR3 here is CASSTGDRPDTQYF. The CDR3 bases are TGTGCCAGCAGCACAGGGGACAGGCCAGATACGCAGTATTTT.

The chain uses TRBV2 and TRBJ2-3, with 9 bases identical to TRBD2. The CDR3 covers 15 residues. Germline values: CDR1 SNHLY, CDR2 FYNNEI. V gave up 6 bases and J gave up 3 bases; unmatched junction bases: 7. For the CDR3, the DNA is TGTGCCAGCAGACTACTAGCGGGTGGTACAGATACGCAGTATTTT. The encoded protein is CASRLLAGGTDTQYF. Variable domain in full (rest from reference TRBV2 and TRBJ2-3): EPEVTQTPSHQVTQMGQEVILRCVPISNHLYFYWYRQILGQKVEFLVSFYNNEISEKSEIFDDQFSVERPDGSNFTLKIRSTKLEDSAMYFCASRLLAGGTDTQYFGPGTRLTVL.

J is TRBJ1-4 and V is TRBV27; 8 positions match TRBD1. Germline lookup yields CDR1 MNHEY and CDR2 SMNVEV (reference sequence). Trimming took 5 bases from V and 2 from J; bases not matched to a gene: 4. CDR3 length: 15 amino acids. This chain's CDR3 is CASSAWTGTNEKLFF. CDR3 nucleotide sequence: TGTGCCAGCAGTGCCTGGACAGGGACTAATGAAAAACTGTTTTTT.

A few counts support this clone. The chain recombines TRBV27 with TRBJ1-5, with D unresolved. CDR3 size: 15 residues. From germline, CDR1 is MNHEY and CDR2 SMNVEV (reference sequence). Trimming cost V 2 bases and J 3 bases, with 11 bases left between them. The CDR3 DNA sequence: TGTGCCAGCAGTTTAGCGGGGTGGGTCAATCAGCCCCAGCATTTT. Amino acid sequence: CASSLAGWVNQPQHF.

The chain employs TRBV6-6 and TRBJ1-4; D gene unclear. This CDR3 region has 15 residues. Trimming removed 8 bases at V and 3 bases at J, with 16 bases between. Looked up from germline, CDR1 is MNHNY and CDR2 is SVGAGI (reference sequence). This CDR3 is CASHKSVQSNEKLFF. CDR3 DNA sequence: TGTGCCAGCCATAAATCGGTACAGTCTAATGAAAAACTGTTTTTT.

V gene TRBV9 combines with J gene TRBJ2-1, with D tentatively TRBD2 (6 bases). CDR1 is SGDLS and CDR2 is YYNGEE in the germline V gene. Trimming cost V 3 bases and J 9 bases, with 13 bases left between them. This CDR3 is built from 13 residues. CDR3 DNA: TGTGCCAGCAGCGACCCTTTTAGCGGTGAGCAGTTCTTC. Translated, it gives CASSDPFSGEQFF.

The gene calls are TRBV7-6 and TRBJ1-2; D possibly corresponds to TRBD1 (5 bases). In germline, CDR1 is SGHVS, CDR2 FNYEAQ. The CDR3 has 13 residues. V shed 0 bases and J shed 8 bases, with 10 bases lying between them. In DNA, the CDR3 is TGTGCCAGCAGCTTAGCTAATAAGGGGGGCTACACCTTC. It is translated as CASSLANKGGYTF.

The J gene is TRBJ1-1, the V gene TRBV6-5; possibly TRBD1 for D (6 bases). This CDR3 comprises 15 residues. Trimming stripped 0 bases from V and 11 bases from J, with 19 bases between. The germline gives CDR1 MNHEY, CDR2 SVGAGI. The CDR3 bases are TGTGCCAGCAGTTACTCATGGGGGCAGGAGAACGGCGCTTTCTTT. Amino acid sequence: CASSYSWGQENGAFF.

The gene calls are TRBV6-5 and TRBJ2-7, with D tentatively TRBD2 (5 bases). This CDR3 is built from 15 residues. Germline V CDR1 and CDR2: MNHEY, SVGAGI. Between the trimmed V and J ends, which lost 2 bases and 5 bases, there was a span of 16 bases. In nucleotides, the CDR3 is TGTGCCAGCAGTTACCCCGGACTGCCAACGAACGAGCAGTACTTC. It translates to CASSYPGLPTNEQYF.

V is TRBV19 and J is TRBJ2-6; TRBD1 is a possible D gene (6 bases). Trimming took 10 bases from V and 0 from J, leaving 16 bases between them. The germline V gene has CDR1 LNHDA and CDR2 SQIVND (reference sequence). The CDR3 covers 16 residues. CDR3 DNA sequence: TGTGCCACAAAAGGGACATTTAACTCTGGGGCCAACGTCCTGACTTTC. Encoded protein: CATKGTFNSGANVLTF.

This clone came up once. The chain recombines TRBV7-6 with TRBJ2-7; 7 nucleotides agree with TRBD2. The germline V gene has CDR1 SGHVS and CDR2 FNYEAQ. V shed 0 bases, J shed 3 bases, and the junction held 8 bases outside the gene matches. The CDR3 runs 16 residues. The DNA for the CDR3 is TGTGCCAGCAGCTTAGCGGCCAGCGGGGACCTCTACGAGCAGTACTTC. This translates into CASSLAASGDLYEQYF.

CDR3 nucleotide sequence: TGTGCCAGCAGCTCCTGGGATCAGCGGGAGGCCCCCAATGAGCAGTTCTTC. It specifies CASSSWDQREAPNEQFF. The gene calls are TRBV7-3 and TRBJ2-1, with 9 bases identical to TRBD2. Losses at the gene ends were 4 bases for V and 6 bases for J; bases not matched to a gene: 13. Germline assignment: CDR1 SGHTA and CDR2 FQGTGA. CDR3 length: 17 amino acids.

V is TRBV6-5 and J is TRBJ1-1; 7 bases fit TRBD1. V dropped 7 bases and J dropped 5; count of bases not matched to a gene: 13. This CDR3 is 15 amino acids long. In germline, CDR1 is MNHEY, CDR2 SVGAGI. CDR3 DNA sequence: TGTGCCAGCACCCACCACTCGACAGGGACAACTGAAGCTTTCTTT. This encodes CASTHHSTGTTEAFF.

The chain combines TRBV5-1 with TRBJ2-7; 11 bases fit TRBD1. The CDR3 loop spans 15 amino acids. Germline V gene data show CDR1 as SGHRS and CDR2 as YFSETQ. The V and J ends lost 3 bases and 2 bases, in that order; junction bases with no gene match: 4. CDR3 region: CASSSDRGLAYEQYF. The CDR3 nucleotides read TGCGCCAGCAGCTCGGACAGGGGGCTAGCCTACGAGCAGTACTTC.

This chain joins TRBV9 and TRBJ1-4; D is uncertain. Between the trimmed V and J ends, which lost 4 bases and 10 bases, there was a span of 11 bases. The CDR3 extends over 12 amino acids. Germline V gives CDR1 SGDLS, CDR2 YYNGEE. CDR3 bases: TGTGCCAGCAGCTACGATGGAGGAAAACTGTTTTTT. Translated, it gives CASSYDGGKLFF.

The chain couples TRBV2 to TRBJ2-7; D may be TRBD1 (6 bases). V gave up 6 bases and J gave up 1 base, with 10 bases separating them. The germline CDR1 and CDR2 sequences are SNHLY and FYNNEI. The CDR3 is 13 amino acids. CDR3 sequence (DNA): TGTGCCAGCAGGGACAGTCCTTCCTACGAGCAGTACTTC. It yields the protein CASRDSPSYEQYF.